Sequencing of this T cell receptor (beta chain) was carried out in a study of cytomegalovirus exposure and HLA in healthy donors. Study-level points and caveats: A missense DCLRE1C variant was associated with V- and J-gene trimming of TCR beta chains in a later analysis, and an independent cohort replicated the association. The study labeled 164 TCR beta chains cytomegalovirus-associated.

Concerning this clone itself: Its specificity is unknown.

The PCR used 60 Vbeta and 13 Jbeta primers. The repertoire was sequenced with immunoSEQ multiplex PCR; TCRdb's copy has only in-frame clones and lacks some. Among about 190,000 clones listed, over 70% were seen once. Germline CDR1 and CDR2: LNHDA and SQIVND (reference sequence). Trimming at V came to 3 bases and at J to 6 bases, leaving 2 bases not matched to a gene. This CDR3 has 13 amino acids. Sequenced sample: PBMCs. The receptor's source is a man in his fifties or sixties in good health and CMV-seronegative. The V and J genes are TRBV19 and TRBJ1-5; TRBD1 agrees at 7 bases. CDR3 sequence (DNA): TGTGCCAGTAGTATGGAGGGGGCTCAGCCCCAGCATTTT. This sequence encodes CASSMEGAQPQHF.